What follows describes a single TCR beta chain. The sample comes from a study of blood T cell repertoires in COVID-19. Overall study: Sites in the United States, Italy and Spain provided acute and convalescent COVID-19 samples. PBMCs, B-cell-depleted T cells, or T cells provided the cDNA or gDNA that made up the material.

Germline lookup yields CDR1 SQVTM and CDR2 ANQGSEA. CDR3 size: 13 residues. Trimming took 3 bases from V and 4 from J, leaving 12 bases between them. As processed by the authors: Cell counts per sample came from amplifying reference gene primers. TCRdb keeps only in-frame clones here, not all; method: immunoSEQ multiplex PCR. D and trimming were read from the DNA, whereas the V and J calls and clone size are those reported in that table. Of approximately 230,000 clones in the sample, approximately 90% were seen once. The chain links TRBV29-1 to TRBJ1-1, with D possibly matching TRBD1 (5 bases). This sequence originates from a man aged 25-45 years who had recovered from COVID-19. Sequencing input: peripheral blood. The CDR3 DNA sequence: TGCAGCGTTGAGGTCGACAGAATCACTGAAGCTTTCTTT. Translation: CSVEVDRITEAFF.